This T cell receptor (beta chain) came from a study of shared clonotypes between healthy human individuals. Study outcomes and limitations: Naive subsets, compared against memory subsets, generally had larger estimated richness values. Researchers sampled blood only, noting tissue repertoires likely differ. Roughly 5% of naive CD4 clonotypes were common to a handful of donors.

Sequenced by immunoSEQ multiplex PCR; TCRdb stores in-frame clones only, minus some. The table lists a few hundred thousand clones, around 87% of them singletons, with 15% to 20% in the top ten. Looked up from germline, CDR1 is MDHEN and CDR2 is SYDVKM. V was pared by 7 bases and J by 0 bases, with 20 bases between. The CDR3 loop spans 17 amino acids. Regarding this clone: Its antigen is currently unknown.

The material sequenced was memory CD8+ T cells sorted from blood. Sample subset: CD45RO+ cells pooled with CCR7-negative TemRA cells. The source is a young man in good health. The chain uses TRBV28 and TRBJ2-3, with D perhaps TRBD2 (5 bases). The CDR3 region is CASILRRGLTSTDTQYF. Here the CDR3 DNA reads TGTGCCAGCATCCTCCGCCGGGGTTTAACGAGCACAGATACGCAGTATTTT.